The text below deals with one TCR beta chain. The data are from a study of blood T cell repertoires in COVID-19. Study-wide context: Nucleic acid was either cDNA or gDNA, and it came from T cells, B-cell-depleted T cells, or PBMCs.

Clones were sequenced by immunoSEQ multiplex PCR, and TCRdb holds only the in-frame ones, with some missing. The table has some 96,000 clones, 86% seen once. Sequencing was carried out using peripheral blood. The sequence was obtained from a man between 50 and 59 years old with acute or convalescent COVID-19.

The CDR3 spells CASSPRLSYEQYF. As DNA, the CDR3 is TGTGCCAGCTCACCAAGACTATCCTACGAGCAGTACTTC. This chain uses TRBV18 with TRBJ2-7, with D perhaps TRBD2 (5 bases). V lost 2 bases to trimming and J lost 1 base, with 6 bases between them. Looked up from germline, CDR1 is KGHSH and CDR2 is LQKENI. CDR3 size: 13 residues.